A single sample gave rise to the 19 T cell receptor beta chains below, sequenced in a study of identical twins. TCRdb reprocessed the 5' RACE reads with MiXCR, giving one entry per CDR3 protein. The sample has roughly 240,000 distinct CDR3 sequences; 7.5% are singletons. These same records also appear under a second study, on yellow fever vaccine responses in identical twins.

Input material: CD8+ T cells sorted from blood. All receptors derive from a woman under 30 in good health.

This clonotype was counted at least ten times. The chain employs TRBV10-3 and TRBJ2-7, with D unresolved. In germline, CDR1 is ENHRY, CDR2 SYGVKD. The V end lost 3 bases, the J end lost 3 bases, and 12 bases lay between the germline ends. The CDR3 totals 14 residues. The CDR3 protein is CAISDLTAFYEQYF. The CDR3 DNA reads as TGTGCCATCAGTGACTTGACTGCGTTCTACGAGCAGTACTTC.

This sequence joins TRBV5-6 and TRBJ1-3, with D possibly matching TRBD1 (6 bases). V lost 2 bases and J lost 4, with 10 bases in between. CDR1 and CDR2 from the germline V gene are SGHDT and YYEEEE. The CDR3 runs 14 residues. This chain's CDR3 is CASSFGDIGNTIYF. The CDR3 DNA reads TGTGCCAGCAGCTTCGGGGACATCGGAAACACCATATATTTT.

V and J are TRBV24-1 and TRBJ2-1; a weak D match, TRBD2 (6 bases). Trimming removed 0 bases at V and 7 bases at J, with 15 bases between. The germline gives CDR1 KGHDR, CDR2 SFDVKD. The CDR3 has 16 residues. In nucleotides, the CDR3 is TGTGCCACCAGTGATTTGGTTCGCGGGGTCACGAATGAGCAGTTCTTC. Translating gives CATSDLVRGVTNEQFF.

Many counts were recorded for this clonotype. The chain has TRBV7-8 and TRBJ2-5; D is undetermined. The V gene's germline CDR1 is SGHVS and CDR2 FQNEAQ. V lost 1 base to trimming and J lost 2 bases, with 8 bases between them. The CDR3 contains 14 residues. CDR3 nucleotides: TGTGCCAGCAGCTTAGTACCAGAACAAGAGACCCAGTACTTC. Encoded protein: CASSLVPEQETQYF.

In the case of this clonotype: One end of the junction fails to match germline, which may point to a read error. The CDR3 DNA is TGTGCCAGCAGTCAAGACAGGGTAGGGGGCTACACCTTC. It specifies CASSQDRVGGYTF. The chain employs TRBV3-1 and TRBJ1-2; 7 bases agree with TRBD1. The CDR3 extends over 13 amino acids. CDR1 is LGHDT, CDR2 YNNKEL, per germline (reference sequence).

This clonotype was detected ten times or more. The CDR3 nucleotides are TGTGCCACCAGTGATTTGCACGGACAGGGTCCCCCAGATACGCAGTATTTT. Translating it yields CATSDLHGQGPPDTQYF. The J gene is TRBJ2-3, the V gene TRBV24-1; 8 bases line up with TRBD1. Germline values: CDR1 KGHDR, CDR2 SFDVKD. V dropped 0 bases and J dropped 4; count of bases not matched to a gene: 8. The CDR3 totals 17 residues.

J is TRBJ1-2 and V is TRBV7-9; a possible D gene is TRBD1 (5 bases). V lost 11 bases and J lost 8, with 9 bases in between. Germline V gene lookup returns CDR1 SEHNR and CDR2 FQNEAQ (reference sequence). The CDR3 has 9 residues. This CDR3 is CAFPGGYTF. Here the CDR3 DNA reads TGTGCCTTCCCAGGGGGCTACACCTTC.

Ten or more counts support this clonotype. The V gene is TRBV20-1, the J gene TRBJ1-1, with no clear D. Per the germline V gene, CDR1 is DFQATT and CDR2 is SNEGSKA (reference sequence). The V end lost 0 bases, the J end lost 1 base, and 9 bases lay between the germline ends. The CDR3 has 14 amino acids. CDR3 nucleotide sequence: TGCAGTGCTAGAGATCCCACGGAGAACACTGAAGCTTTCTTT. Translating it yields CSARDPTENTEAFF.

This clonotype has just a few counts. The chain is built from TRBV29-1 and TRBJ2-1; D uncertain. This CDR3 contains 13 residues. The V gene lost 4 bases and the J gene lost 1 base, with 8 bases spanning the gap. CDR1 is SQVTM and CDR2 is ANQGSEA in the germline V gene. CDR3 nucleotide sequence: TGCAGCGTTGCCCATGGATCCTACAATGAGCAGTTCTTC. It codes for CSVAHGSYNEQFF.

This clonotype was recorded at least ten times. The rearrangement uses TRBV7-9 and TRBJ1-1, with D tentatively TRBD1 (5 bases). V lost 1 base, J lost 6 bases, and 12 bases lay in between. There are 14 residues in the CDR3. CDR1 SEHNR and CDR2 FQNEAQ come from the germline V gene (reference sequence). CDR3 in DNA: TGTGCCAGCAGCTTAGGGACATATGGTTCTGAAGCTTTCTTT. Translated: CASSLGTYGSEAFF.

This clonotype was seen more than once but under ten times. The chain carries TRBV4-1 and TRBJ2-7, with D unresolved. Germline V CDR1 and CDR2: MGHRA, YSYEKL. Trimming removed 1 base from V and 2 bases from J, with 9 bases in between. This CDR3 has 14 amino acids. This CDR3 reads CASSQGLGAYEQYF. DNA for the CDR3: TGCGCCAGCAGCCAAGGTTTAGGCGCCTACGAGCAGTACTTC.

The chain combines TRBV12-3 or TRBV12-4 with TRBJ2-5, with D perhaps assigned TRBD1 or TRBD2 (5 bases each). This CDR3 contains 14 residues. Trimming left V 1 base short and J 7 bases short, with 13 bases between. The CDR3 DNA reads TGTGCCAGCAGTTTAGGACCGATTGGGGGGACCCAGTACTTC. Translating it yields CASSLGPIGGTQYF.

The rearrangement joins TRBV28 to TRBJ2-1; TRBD2 matches 14 bases. The germline V gene encodes CDR1 MDHEN and CDR2 SYDVKM. CDR3 size: 15 residues. Trimming took 4 bases from V and 10 from J; bases not matched to a gene: 6. In DNA form, the CDR3 reads TGTGCCAGCAGTTACCGACTAGCGGGAGGGGAGGAGCAGTTCTTC. This sequence encodes CASSYRLAGGEEQFF. The entire variable domain, with the rest obtained from reference TRBV28 and TRBJ2-1, is as follows: DVKVTQSSRYLVKRTGEKVFLECVQDMDHENMFWYRQDPGLGLRLIYFSYDVKMKEKGDIPEGYSVSREKKERFSLILESASTNQTSMYLCASSYRLAGGEEQFFGPGTRLTVL.

The chain has TRBV10-2 and TRBJ2-7, with D possibly matching TRBD1 (6 bases). V lost 8 bases to trimming and J lost 4 bases, with 12 bases between them. The CDR3 spans 12 residues. Germline V CDR1 and CDR2: WSHSY, SAAADI. CDR3 DNA sequence: TGCGCCAGCCGGGACAATGTGTACGAGCAGTACTTC. Translation gives CASRDNVYEQYF.

In its sample, this clonotype was seen many times. The J gene is TRBJ2-3, the V gene TRBV12-3 or TRBV12-4; D may be TRBD1 or TRBD2 (5 bases each). This CDR3 spans 15 amino acids. V was pared by 2 bases and J by 0 bases, with 9 bases between. For the CDR3, the DNA is TGTGCCAGCAGTTTACGGGGCGCTAGCACAGATACGCAGTATTTT. Amino acid sequence: CASSLRGASTDTQYF.

There are a few counts of this clonotype. V is TRBV4-1 and J is TRBJ2-7, with 8 positions matching TRBD2. The length of the CDR3 is 15 residues. Trimming cost V 4 bases and J 0 bases; bases outside gene matches: 5. The germline V gene encodes CDR1 MGHRA and CDR2 YSYEKL. Here the CDR3 reads CASSPGSGISYEQYV. In nucleotides, the CDR3 is TGCGCCAGCAGCCCGGGTAGCGGGATCTCCTACGAGCAGTACGTC.

There are a few counts of this clonotype. J is TRBJ2-7 and V is TRBV20-1; D not certain. The CDR3 is 17 residues long. Trimming took 0 bases from V and 4 from J, leaving 22 bases between them. In germline, CDR1 is DFQATT, CDR2 SNEGSKA (reference sequence). The DNA of the CDR3 is TGCAGTGCTAGAGATGGAACACCTGACACGGGCACATACGAGCAGTACTTC. The encoded protein is CSARDGTPDTGTYEQYF.

This clonotype was counted between two and nine times. The chain is built from TRBV7-9 and TRBJ2-3; 7 nucleotides align to TRBD2. This CDR3 has 16 residues. Germline CDR1 is SEHNR and CDR2 is FQNEAQ (reference sequence). J lost 2 bases, V lost 5 bases, and 10 bases had no gene match. CDR3 DNA: TGTGCCAGCAGCCGGGGGGAAGGGGAAACCACAGATACGCAGTATTTT. Translating gives CASSRGEGETTDTQYF.

The rearrangement joins TRBV4-1 to TRBJ2-7, with 7 bases lining up with TRBD1. Per germline, CDR1 MGHRA and CDR2 YSYEKL. After removal of 1 base from V and 3 bases from J, the junction contained 6 bases not matched to a gene. The CDR3 runs to 15 residues. The CDR3 protein is CASSQVVGTDYEQYF. In DNA form, the CDR3 reads TGCGCCAGCAGCCAAGTGGTCGGGACAGACTACGAGCAGTACTTC.